The rows below give T cell receptor beta chains drawn from one sample of a study of T cell responses to AZD1222 COVID-19 vaccine. The data were produced by immunoSEQ multiplex PCR, yet TCRdb's version contains in-frame clones alone and is incomplete. The data show under 150,000 clones, about nine tenths seen once. The sequenced sample was peripheral blood, obtained 28 days after the second AZD1222 dose. The receptors stem from an adult who received the AZD1222 COVID-19 vaccine. Each CDR3 is given with its conserved first and last residue. D genes are given only for firm matches. The size field is filled for only some rows; it gives once, few, many or a size class.

>.|.|TRBV7-8|TRBJ2-2
CASSTSGATGELFF
TGTGCCAGCAGCACGTCCGGGGCCACCGGGGAGCTGTTTTTT
>.|.|TRBV24-1|TRBJ1-2
CATSETGNYGYTF
TGTGCCACCAGTGAGACAGGCAACTATGGCTACACCTTC
>.|TRBD2|TRBV10-1|TRBJ2-3
CASSEGLAVLARDTQYF
TGCGCCAGCAGTGAGGGACTAGCGGTGCTGGCGAGGGATACGCAGTATTTT
>.|.|TRBV24-1|TRBJ1-6
CATSGGTLNSPLHF
TGTGCCACCAGCGGGGGGACATTGAATTCACCCCTCCACTTT
>once|.|TRBV3-1/TRBV3-2|TRBJ1-1
CASSQTGKLLNTEAFF
TGTGCCAGCAGCCAGACCGGGAAACTACTAAACACTGAAGCTTTCTTT
>.|TRBD1|TRBV10-3|TRBJ1-2
CAISERDSLIYGYTF
TGTGCCATCAGTGAGAGGGACAGCCTTATCTATGGCTACACCTTC
>.|.|TRBV5-1|TRBJ1-2
CASSSVQGDYGYTF
TGCGCCAGCAGCTCCGTCCAGGGAGACTATGGCTACACCTTC
>.|.|TRBV5-1|TRBJ1-1
CASSFRGENTEAFF
TGCGCCAGCAGCTTCCGTGGGGAGAACACTGAAGCTTTCTTT
>few|.|TRBV28|TRBJ1-5
CASSLVGAGQPQHF
TGTGCCAGCAGTTTGGTTGGGGCTGGTCAGCCCCAGCATTTT
>.|.|TRBV5-6|TRBJ2-1
CASSTRRLAYNEQFF
TGTGCCAGCAGTACCCGGAGACTAGCCTACAATGAGCAGTTCTTC
>once|TRBD1|TRBV18|TRBJ2-7
CASSSTGQGSYEQYF
TGTGCCAGCTCATCAACGGGACAGGGGTCCTACGAGCAGTACTTC
>.|.|TRBV7-2|TRBJ2-3
CASRTDSTDTQYF
TGTGCCAGCAGAACCGATAGCACAGATACGCAGTATTTT
>.|.|TRBV5-6|TRBJ2-5
CASSLGPQGETQYF
TGTGCCAGCAGCTTGGGACCCCAGGGAGAGACCCAGTACTTC
>.|.|TRBV18|TRBJ1-1
CASSPDQVGTEAFF
TGTGCCAGCTCACCCGACCAAGTGGGGACTGAAGCTTTCTTT
>.|.|TRBV6-5|TRBJ1-5
CASSLGNQPQHF
TGTGCCAGCAGTCTGGGGAATCAGCCCCAGCATTTT
>few|TRBD1|TRBV9|TRBJ2-7
CASSPSPGQGAYEQYF
TGTGCCAGCAGCCCCTCCCCGGGACAGGGGGCCTACGAGCAGTACTTC
>.|.|TRBV9|TRBJ2-3
CASSVGASEDTQYF
TGTGCCAGCAGCGTAGGGGCTAGCGAAGATACGCAGTATTTT
>.|.|TRBV27|TRBJ2-5
CASSLPSRTRLVTQYF
TGTGCCAGCAGTTTACCCTCAAGGACTCGTCTAGTGACCCAGTACTTC
>.|.|TRBV28|TRBJ1-5
CASTSTNGPQPQHF
TGTGCCAGCACGAGCACAAACGGGCCTCAGCCCCAGCATTTT
>.|TRBD2|TRBV7-2|TRBJ2-1
CASSSLSGGALNEQFF
TGTGCCAGCAGTTCCCTTAGCGGGGGGGCTCTCAATGAGCAGTTCTTC
>.|.|TRBV18|TRBJ2-7
CASSPPDQDYEQYF
TGTGCCAGCTCACCACCGGACCAGGATTACGAGCAGTACTTC
>.|.|TRBV24-1|TRBJ1-2
CATSDSRSYGYTF
TGTGCCACCAGTGACAGTAGATCCTATGGCTACACCTTC
>.|TRBD1|TRBV5-5|TRBJ2-7
CASSLVAGGSISYEQYF
TGTGCCAGCAGCTTGGTAGCAGGGGGCTCGATAAGCTACGAGCAGTACTTC
>.|TRBD1|TRBV10-3|TRBJ1-2
CAISETGGRGSYGYTF
TGTGCCATCAGTGAGACAGGGGGTCGGGGTAGCTATGGCTACACCTTC
>.|TRBD2|TRBV7-6|TRBJ2-3
CASSSRVAGGFTDTQYF
TGTGCCAGCAGCTCCCGGGTCGCGGGGGGGTTCACAGATACGCAGTATTTT